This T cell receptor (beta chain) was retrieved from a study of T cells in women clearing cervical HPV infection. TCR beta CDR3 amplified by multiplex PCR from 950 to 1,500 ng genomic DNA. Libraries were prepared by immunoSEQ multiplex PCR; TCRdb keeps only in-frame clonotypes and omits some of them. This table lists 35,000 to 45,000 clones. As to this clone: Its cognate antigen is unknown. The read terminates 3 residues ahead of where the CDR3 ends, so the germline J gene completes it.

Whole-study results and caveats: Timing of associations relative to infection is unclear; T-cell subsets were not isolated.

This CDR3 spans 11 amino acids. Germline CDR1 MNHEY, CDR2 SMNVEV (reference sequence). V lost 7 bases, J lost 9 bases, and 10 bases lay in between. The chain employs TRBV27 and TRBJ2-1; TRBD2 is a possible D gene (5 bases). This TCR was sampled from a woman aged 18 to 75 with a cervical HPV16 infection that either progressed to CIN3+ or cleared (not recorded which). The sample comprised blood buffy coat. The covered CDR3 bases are TGTGCCAGCACTTCCGGGGTTGAG. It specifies CASTSGVE. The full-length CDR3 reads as CASTSGVEQFF.